This T cell receptor beta chain stems from a study of blood T cells in healthy people across ages. Germline loops: CDR1 DFQATT, CDR2 SNEGSKA (reference sequence). Trimming removed 1 base from V and 7 bases from J, with 17 bases in between. There are 15 residues in the CDR3. Remarks on this clonotype: As yet, its antigen is unknown.

The use of a sample-barcoded 5' primer and a J-beta primer mix characterized a second PCR of roughly 6 to 12 cycles. TCRdb processed the 5' RACE reads anew with MiXCR; each CDR3 protein has one entry. The sample lists roughly 2 million distinct CDR3 sequences, roughly 52% seen once, with 2.1% in the top ten. Regarding the study as a whole: Researchers deemed the diversity estimates from one million T cells underestimates.

Every donor contributed 8 to 10 milliliters of peripheral blood by blood draw. This TCR was recovered from a middle-aged woman in good health. The chain employs TRBV20-1 and TRBJ1-5; maybe TRBD1 (6 bases). Sequencing was done on a sample of blood. The CDR3: CSARGSTQGSQPQHF. The CDR3 DNA reads TGCAGTGCTAGAGGGTCGACACAGGGATCCCAGCCCCAGCATTTT.